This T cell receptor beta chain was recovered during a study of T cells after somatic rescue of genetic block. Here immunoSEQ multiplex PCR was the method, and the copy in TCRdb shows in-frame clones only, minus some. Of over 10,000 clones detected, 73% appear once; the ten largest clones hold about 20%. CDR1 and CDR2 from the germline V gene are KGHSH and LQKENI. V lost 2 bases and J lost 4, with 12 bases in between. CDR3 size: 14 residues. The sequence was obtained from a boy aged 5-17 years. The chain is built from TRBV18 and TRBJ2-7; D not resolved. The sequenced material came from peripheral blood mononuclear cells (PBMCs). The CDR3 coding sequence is TGTGCCAGCTCACCAATAGCCGACCCATACGAGCAGTACTTC. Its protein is CASSPIADPYEQYF.